This T cell receptor (beta chain) appears in the sequencing data of a study of blood T cell repertoires in COVID-19. For the study at large: COVID-19 samples from acute and convalescent phases originated in the United States, Italy and Spain. In each case, the material was cDNA or gDNA derived from T cells, B-cell-depleted T cells, or PBMCs.

Germline V gene data show CDR1 as LGHDT and CDR2 as YNNKEL (reference sequence). V gave up 5 bases and J gave up 5 bases; unmatched junction bases: 3. This CDR3 contains 14 residues. As originally analysed: From reference gene primer amplification, estimates of nucleated cell counts were derived. Here immunoSEQ multiplex PCR was the method, and the copy in TCRdb shows in-frame clones only, minus some. V, J and clone size reflect that table, while D and trimming were determined from the DNA. The data show over 85,000 clones, over 60% seen once. This TCR was recovered from an elderly woman with acute or convalescent COVID-19. This sequence joins TRBV3-1 (or the pseudogene TRBV3-2) and TRBJ2-5; TRBD2 agrees at 12 bases. Sequencing used peripheral blood. For the CDR3, the DNA is TGTGCCAGCAGCTATACTAGCGGGGGGGAGACCCAGTACTTC. Translated, it gives CASSYTSGGETQYF.